The clone carrying this TCR beta chain was seen ten or more times. Its antigen remains unidentified. These data belong to a study of T cells in Graves' hyperthyroidism and ophthalmopathy. On the study more broadly: Peripheral blood sampling occurred at initial diagnosis, before any treatment. Overall study findings and caveats: Ophthalmopathy cases were set apart from stable hyperthyroidism by a 13 V-J model.

The V end was cut by 6 bases, the J end by 1 base, with 12 bases between. The length of the CDR3 is 14 residues. RNA transcripts gave rise to amplified TCR beta CDR3 regions. A first-round RT-PCR of the TCR CDR3 used the HTBI primer set. MiXCR, run by TCRdb on the multiplex PCR reads, gives a single entry per CDR3 protein. The table lists some 500,000 distinct CDR3 sequences, less than 25% of them singletons. Pregnant or lactating patients were excluded, as were those with uncontrolled infection or other autoimmune disease. 10 ml of fresh peripheral blood supplied the PBMCs. The chain has TRBV12-3 or TRBV12-4 and TRBJ1-1, with D possibly TRBD1 on 5 matching bases. Sequencing used blood. This sequence was found in a woman younger than 45 with Graves' ophthalmopathy. The CDR3 DNA sequence: TGTGCCAGCAGGGCTGGGGCAGAGAACACTGAAGCTTTCTTT. Translated: CASRAGAENTEAFF.